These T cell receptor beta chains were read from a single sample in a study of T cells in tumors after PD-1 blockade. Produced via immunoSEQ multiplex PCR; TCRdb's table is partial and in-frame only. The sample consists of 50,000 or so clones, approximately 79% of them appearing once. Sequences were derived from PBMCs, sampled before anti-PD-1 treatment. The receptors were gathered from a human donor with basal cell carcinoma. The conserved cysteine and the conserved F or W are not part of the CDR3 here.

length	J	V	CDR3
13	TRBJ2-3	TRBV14	ASSPGLASTDTQY
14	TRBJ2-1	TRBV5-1	ASSLGGQLLLDEQF
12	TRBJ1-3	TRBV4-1	ASSQDRDLGTIY
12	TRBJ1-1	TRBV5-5	ASSPQVMNTEAF
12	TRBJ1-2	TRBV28	ASSLEGGVYGYT
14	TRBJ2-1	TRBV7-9	ASSFQAGPYLNEQF
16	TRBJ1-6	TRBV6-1	ASSEEEGGPFQNSPLH
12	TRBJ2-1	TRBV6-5	ASSPTSTYNEQF
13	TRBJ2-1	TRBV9	ASSSLTGIYNEQF
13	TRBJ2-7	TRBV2	ASSEGWGEGYEQY
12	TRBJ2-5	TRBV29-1	SVPGRGIEETQY
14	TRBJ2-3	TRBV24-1	ATSDRRDRGTDTQY
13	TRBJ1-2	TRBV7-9	ASSLGQGVVYGYT
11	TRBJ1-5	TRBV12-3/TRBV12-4	ATSSSANQPQH
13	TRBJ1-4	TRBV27	ASSVTGGPNEKLF
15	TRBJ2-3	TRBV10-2	ASSESGSGRFTDTQY
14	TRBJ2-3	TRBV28	ASSLQGQGIPRTQY
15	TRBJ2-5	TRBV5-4	ASSLGRSTGGVETQY
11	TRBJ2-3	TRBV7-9	ASSLTGTDTQY
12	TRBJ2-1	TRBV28	ASHRDRGFNEQF
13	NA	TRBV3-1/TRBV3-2	ASSRRAGAEIEQY
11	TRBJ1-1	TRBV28	ASNLQGATEAF
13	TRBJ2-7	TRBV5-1	ASSLVGAYTYEQY
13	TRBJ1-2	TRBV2	ASSDKASEVYGYT
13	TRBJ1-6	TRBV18	ASSPTGQGNSPLH
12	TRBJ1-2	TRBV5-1	ASSLTGESSGYT
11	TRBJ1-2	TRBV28	ASRTTAPDGYT
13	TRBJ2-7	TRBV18	ASSPRTRGGYEQY
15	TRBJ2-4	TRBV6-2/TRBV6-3	ASSYEVGGAAKNIQY